This entry lists 18 T cell receptor beta chains sequenced from one sample in a study of cytomegalovirus exposure and HLA in healthy donors. PCR amplification relied on 60 Vbeta primers (plus 13 Jbeta primers). Clones were sequenced by immunoSEQ multiplex PCR, and TCRdb holds only the in-frame ones, with some missing. Of about 160,000 clones listed, around 84% are singletons. The sequenced sample consisted of PBMCs. All receptors derive from a woman aged 40 to 50 in good health and CMV-seronegative.

This chain joins TRBV11-2 and TRBJ2-7, with D maybe TRBD1 (5 bases). Trimming removed 7 bases from V and 0 bases from J, with 13 bases in between. Germline V gene lookup returns CDR1 SGHAT and CDR2 FQNNGV. The CDR3 is made up of 14 amino acids. The CDR3 nucleotides read TGTGCCAGCAATCTCAGGGATAGCTCCTACGAGCAGTACTTC. Amino acid sequence: CASNLRDSSYEQYF.

V and J are TRBV2 and TRBJ1-2; maybe TRBD1 (6 bases). Germline V CDR1 and CDR2: SNHLY, FYNNEI. V lost 4 bases and J 0 bases, leaving 9 bases between the germline ends. The length of the CDR3 is 14 residues. CDR3 sequence (DNA): TGTGCCAGCAGTGGCAGGACAGCTAACTATGGCTACACCTTC. It is translated as CASSGRTANYGYTF.

This chain links TRBV9 with TRBJ2-5; D gene ambiguous. This CDR3 contains 15 residues. Germline loops: CDR1 SGDLS, CDR2 YYNGEE. The ends were cut back, 2 bases at V and 1 base at J, with 12 bases in the middle. CDR3 DNA: TGTGCCAGCAGCGTCTTTGAGGCTGGCCAAGAGACCCAGTACTTC. Protein product: CASSVFEAGQETQYF.

V is TRBV4-2 and J is TRBJ2-1; TRBD2 agrees at 12 bases. Per the germline V gene, CDR1 is LGHNA and CDR2 is YNFKEQ. The CDR3 runs 15 residues. V was pared by 0 bases and J by 10 bases, with 4 bases of the junction left unmatched. The CDR3 DNA reads as TGTGCCAGCAGCCAAGAGACTAGCGGGGGAGGCGAGCAGTTCTTC. Its translation is CASSQETSGGGEQFF.

This chain connects TRBV5-4 to TRBJ1-2; a possible D gene is TRBD1 (6 bases). V was trimmed by 4 bases and J by 4 bases, leaving 11 bases between them. This CDR3 comprises 13 residues. Per the germline V gene, CDR1 is SGHNT and CDR2 is YYREEE (reference sequence). The CDR3 bases are TGTGCCAGCAGCCCCGGACAGCCCTATGGCTACACCTTC. Translated, it gives CASSPGQPYGYTF.

The V call is TRBV4-1, the J call TRBJ2-3; D possibly corresponds to TRBD1 (5 bases). The CDR3 extends over 13 amino acids. Germline-derived CDR1 and CDR2 are MGHRA and YSYEKL. With 5 bases removed from V and 6 bases from J, the gap between germline ends came to 12 bases. The DNA for the CDR3 is TGCGCCAGCAGCATACCAGGGTCTGATACGCAGTATTTT. It is translated as CASSIPGSDTQYF.

This chain connects TRBV27 to TRBJ2-7; 8 bases are a match to TRBD2. The germline V gene has CDR1 MNHEY and CDR2 SMNVEV (reference sequence). The ends lost 6 bases at V and 7 bases at J; junction bases unmatched: 8. CDR3 size: 13 residues. DNA for the CDR3: TGTGCCAGCAGGTCGGGGGGGGCTGGAGAGCAGTACTTC. This codes for CASRSGGAGEQYF.

This chain connects TRBV7-9 to TRBJ1-1, with 7 bases matching TRBD1. Germline V lookup: CDR1 SEHNR, CDR2 FQNEAQ (reference sequence). The trim removed 5 bases at V and 1 base at J, leaving 19 bases unmatched. This CDR3 spans 19 amino acids. CDR3 residues: CASSLALSSQNRGNTEAFF. The DNA of the CDR3 is TGTGCCAGCAGCCTGGCACTGTCAAGCCAGAACAGGGGGAACACTGAAGCTTTCTTT.

The chain recombines TRBV6-6 with TRBJ1-2; maybe TRBD1 (6 bases). The CDR3 is 12 amino acids. Deletions cut 6 bases from V and 2 bases from J, with 7 bases between. CDR1 MNHNY and CDR2 SVGAGI come from the germline V gene (reference sequence). The CDR3 is CASSRGNYGYTF. Written as DNA, the CDR3 is TGTGCCAGCAGCAGGGGAAACTATGGCTACACCTTC.

V is TRBV4-2 and J is TRBJ2-6; 10 nucleotides match TRBD2. The CDR3 length is 18 residues. CDR1 is LGHNA and CDR2 is YNFKEQ in the germline V gene. V lost 4 bases and J lost 1; bases outside the gene matches: 7. CDR3 region: CASSPSLAGRSGANVLTF. Here the CDR3 DNA reads TGTGCCAGCAGCCCCTCACTAGCGGGGAGATCTGGGGCCAACGTCCTGACTTTC.

This sequence joins TRBV7-4 and TRBJ2-7, with no clear D. Trimming removed 8 bases at V and 3 bases at J, with 23 bases between. CDR3 length equals 16 residues. Per germline, CDR1 SGHVT and CDR2 SQSDAQ. This chain's CDR3 is CASGSQHSRPIYEQYF. For the CDR3, the DNA is TGTGCCAGCGGGTCCCAACACAGCCGCCCCATCTACGAGCAGTACTTC.

The genes are TRBV7-7 and TRBJ2-3; TRBD2 aligns across 8 bases. The CDR3 is 15 amino acids. The V gene end was trimmed by 1 base and the J gene end by 3 bases; junction bases not matched to a gene: 3. The germline gives CDR1 SSHAT, CDR2 FNYEAQ (reference sequence). The DNA of the CDR3 is TGTGCCAGCAGCTTAGTCGGCGGGGGGACAGATACGCAGTATTTT. It translates to CASSLVGGGTDTQYF.

This clone has a single count. This sequence joins TRBV2 and TRBJ2-2, with D perhaps matching TRBD2 (6 bases). Per the germline V gene, CDR1 is SNHLY and CDR2 is FYNNEI. Trimming took off 11 bases at V and 7 bases at J, with 14 bases between the two ends. The CDR3 spans 12 residues. The DNA of the CDR3 is TGTGCCCAAAGCCGGGGGATCGGGGAGCTGTTTTTT. Translation gives CAQSRGIGELFF.

This clone has just a few counts. The V and J genes are TRBV5-8 and TRBJ2-7; 7 positions match TRBD1. J lost 0 bases, V lost 3 bases, and 6 bases had no gene match. This CDR3 comprises 15 residues. CDR1 and CDR2 from the germline V gene are SGHTS and YDEGEE. For the CDR3, the DNA is TGTGCCAGCAGCTGGGGACAGCCCAACTCCTACGAGCAGTACTTC. Its translation: CASSWGQPNSYEQYF.

The chain carries TRBV5-1 and TRBJ1-2; 9 bases fit TRBD1. The CDR3 sequence is 16 residues long. Looked up from germline, CDR1 is SGHRS and CDR2 is YFSETQ. The V and J ends lost 3 bases and 4 bases, in that order; junction bases with no gene match: 10. The CDR3 sequence: CASSWDRAKGAYGYTF. The DNA for the CDR3 is TGCGCCAGCAGCTGGGACAGGGCGAAAGGTGCCTATGGCTACACCTTC. The full variable domain, in which reference TRBV5-1 and TRBJ1-2 provide the parts outside the CDR3, is KAGVTQTPRYLIKTRGQQVTLSCSPISGHRSVSWYQQTPGQGLQFLFEYFSETQRNKGNFPGRFSGRQFSNSRSEMNVSTLELGDSALYLCASSWDRAKGAYGYTFGSGTRLTVV.

A single count supports this clone. The V and J genes are TRBV5-4 and TRBJ1-1; 7 bases match TRBD1. CDR3 size: 14 residues. V shed 4 bases, J shed 2 bases, and the junction held 5 bases outside the gene matches. Per germline, CDR1 SGHNT and CDR2 YYREEE (reference sequence). The CDR3 DNA is TGTGCCAGCAGCAAGACAGGGAAAAACACTGAAGCTTTCTTT. Amino acid sequence: CASSKTGKNTEAFF.

The chain carries TRBV6-1 and TRBJ2-5, with 7 bases identical to TRBD1. J was trimmed by 4 bases and V by 3 bases; bases with no gene match: 5. The CDR3 has 14 amino acids. The germline V gene encodes CDR1 MNHNS and CDR2 SASEGT. CDR3 nucleotides: TGTGCCAGCAGTGAGGGACAGATTGCAGAGACCCAGTACTTC. It encodes CASSEGQIAETQYF.

The chain employs TRBV19 and TRBJ2-2; D perhaps matches TRBD2 (6 bases). There are 14 residues in the CDR3. Germline CDR1 LNHDA, CDR2 SQIVND (reference sequence). Trimming stripped 2 bases from V and 6 bases from J, with 10 bases between. The CDR3 DNA reads TGTGCCAGTAGTATACGAGGAGGGGCCGGGGAGCTGTTTTTT. Translated: CASSIRGGAGELFF.